This TCR beta chain was found in a study of T cell changes during pregnancy in multiple sclerosis. Assay: immunoSEQ multiplex PCR; the TCRdb copy retains only in-frame clones and omits some. The table has tens of thousands of clones, approximately 88% seen once. The germline gives CDR1 SQVTM, CDR2 ANQGSEA. This CDR3 is built from 14 residues. As concerns this clone: One end of the junction varies from germline; a read error may be responsible.

The sequenced sample was peripheral blood, obtained in the first trimester of pregnancy. The J gene is TRBJ1-5, the V gene TRBV29-1; tentatively, D is TRBD1 (5 bases). The receptor was isolated from a female donor in good health, enrolled as a control in a pregnancy study. The CDR3 DNA follows: TGCAGCGTAGCCTCCGGGGGTAGCGATCAGCCCCAGCATTTT. Amino acid sequence: CSVASGGSDQPQHF. The full variable domain, its missing parts supplied by reference TRBV29-1 and TRBJ1-5, is SAVISQKPSRDICQRGTSLTIQCQVDSQVTMMFWYRQQPGQSLTLIATANQGSEATYESGFVIDKFPISRPNLTFSTLTVSNMSPEDSSIYLCSVASGGSDQPQHFGDGTRLSIL.